This note documents a single TCR beta chain sequence. It has no known antigen specificity. Per-base quality was not reported, and no clone a single base away is much larger than it. The record originates from a study of shared clonotypes between healthy human individuals (dated by TCRdb to 2020 to 2021). Regarding the study in general: The cohort comprised two women and three men aged 18 to 49 years. Blood TCR repertoires of roughly 5 healthy adults were deeply sequenced to estimate repertoire size and the extent of clonotype sharing between individuals. Per donor, leukapheresis produced somewhere between about 0.9 and 9.5 billion PBMCs. To increase sequencing depth and limit assay-specific biases, TCR repertoire library preparation and sequencing were carried out by different laboratories using diverse techniques. Per donor, three plates each were used for CD4 naive and CD4 memory, two for CD8 naive, and one for CD8 memory. Summary of the overall study and its limitations: Pairwise subsampling led to the expectation that sequencing depth would affect the degree of clonotype sharing among donors. The small number of donors limited the genetic and exposure-history diversity represented. Approximately 5% of naive CD4, 3% to 4% of naive CD8, approximately 2% of memory CD4, and 0.35% to 0.4% of memory CD8 clonotypes were shared across several donors. Even with the large sequencing depth, rarefaction of the sorted-subset datasets indicated that sequencing was incomplete. Estimated clonotype richness was generally larger for naive than for memory subsets. Sampling was limited to blood, and TCR repertoires in tissue likely differ from TCR repertoires in blood. Compared with non-shared clonotypes, the clonotypes found in all four sorted-subset donors had higher generation probabilities.

Using the deep immunoSEQ assay, TCR CDR3 regions were amplified from genomic DNA by multiplex PCR. Genomic DNA extracted from each cell subset was distributed evenly over all wells of several immunoSEQ 96-well plates, and each plate served as one replicate. For sorted subsets, 150 to 250 ng of genomic DNA, equivalent to 30,000 or so T cell genomes, went into each replicate PCR. Purified libraries were quantified with a Qubit 3.0 fluorometer, sized on a Bioanalyzer 2100, and re-quantified with the KAPA Library Quantification kit. Every immunoSEQ 96-well plate was sequenced on a dedicated single-read 150-cycle Illumina NextSeq 550 flow cell. The original methods were these. The immunoSEQ output contained only junctional sequences without quality scores, so filtering could not match that applied to full-length reads. Sequences were annotated with PyIR, a Python wrapper for IgBLAST v1.9, using IMGT germline references to assign V/J genes and CDR3. Reads were filtered out if the reads had weak V/J assignments (E-value above 1e-6), no CDR3, stop codons, out-of-frame junctions, or ambiguous translated residues. V3J clonotypes were defined by identical inferred V gene, J gene, and CDR3 amino acid sequence. Percentage overlap between repertoires was calculated by dividing the number of shared unique clonotypes by the size of the smaller repertoire. Three approaches were used to assess repertoire richness: RTK rarefaction, the Chao1 estimator, and Recon v2.1 estimates of unobserved clonotypes. Generation probabilities were computed with OLGA for all TCRbeta clonotypes obtained by the gDNA method from several donors. TCRdb re-hosts the immuneACCESS table, in-frame sequences only. Its copies lack some clones; in the studies checked, an unresolved V gene accounts for under half of them, and the cause for the rest is not known. V and J calls and clone size are those listed in that table; D and trimming were worked out from the DNA. This sample lists about 2.1 million clones; approximately 94% were detected once. 1.5% to 2% of the sample lies in the top ten.

From cysteine to phenylalanine, the CDR3 is 13 amino acids long. CDR3 DNA only is kept here, 39 bases in frame from base 1. At the junction V is shortened by 5 bases and J by 7 bases, with 14 bases in between. The germline V gene (reference sequence) sets CDR1 to MNHEY and CDR2 to SMNVEV. For the CD8 naive samples, CD45RO-negative cells were positively selected for CCR7, yielding a CD45RA+CCR7+ population from which TemRA cells were excluded. Donors were healthy HIV-negative adults with no recently reported acute infections or vaccinations. Every donor was a Caucasian adult residing in Nashville, Tennessee, USA. Blood was collected by leukapheresis, and PBMCs were isolated by Ficoll-Histopaque density gradient centrifugation and then cryopreserved in liquid nitrogen vapor phase. Analytical flow cytometry was used to check the purity and quantity of every magnetically sorted T cell population. Each sorted fraction had its genomic DNA isolated and then quantified by UV absorbance on a Nanodrop 2000c.

The rearranged chain carries TRBV27 and TRBJ2-5, with the D gene too uncertain to name. The clonotype originates from a man between 18 and 35 years old in good health. Some clones in this sample may be carry-over from other donors' samples. The specimen sequenced was naive CD8+ T cells from PBMCs. Interpreted using the paper, the cell subset or site label stands for: CD45RA+CCR7+. The CDR3 protein sequence reads: CASSPRVEGTQYF. The nucleotide sequence reads TGTGCCAGCAGTCCCCGGGTAGAAGGGACCCAGTACTTC.